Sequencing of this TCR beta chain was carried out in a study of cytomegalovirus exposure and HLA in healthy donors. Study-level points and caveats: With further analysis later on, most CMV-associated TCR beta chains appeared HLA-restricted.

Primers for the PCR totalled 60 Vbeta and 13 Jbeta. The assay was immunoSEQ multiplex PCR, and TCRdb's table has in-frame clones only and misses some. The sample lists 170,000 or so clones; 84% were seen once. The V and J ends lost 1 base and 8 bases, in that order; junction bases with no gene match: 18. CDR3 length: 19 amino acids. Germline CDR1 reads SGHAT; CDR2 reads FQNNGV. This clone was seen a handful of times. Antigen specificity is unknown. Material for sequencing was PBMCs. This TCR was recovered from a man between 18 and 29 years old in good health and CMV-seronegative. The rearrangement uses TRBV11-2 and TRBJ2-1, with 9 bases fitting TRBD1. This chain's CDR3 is CASSLVKTFMRRQGDEQFF. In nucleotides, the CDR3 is TGTGCCAGCAGCTTAGTAAAAACGTTCATGAGGAGACAGGGGGATGAGCAGTTCTTC.